This entry features one TCR beta chain sequence. This sample stems from a study of shared clonotypes between healthy human individuals. Study background: Per-donor plates numbered three CD4 naive, three CD4 memory, two CD8 naive and one CD8 memory.

CDR1 MGHDK and CDR2 SYGVNS come from the germline V gene. The CDR3 is made up of 16 amino acids. Losses at the gene ends were 3 bases for V and 0 bases for J; bases not matched to a gene: 6. Only in-frame clones appear in the TCRdb table, and some are missing; sequencing was by immunoSEQ multiplex PCR. Among some 2,500,000 clones, approximately 93% were seen once, and the ten largest hold roughly 0.39%. The sequence was collected from a man aged 18 to 35 in good health. Some clones in this sample may be carry-over from other donors' samples. V usage is TRBV25-1 and J usage is TRBJ2-3, with 7 bases lining up with TRBD2. The sample consisted of naive CD4+ T cells from PBMCs. Noted subset: CD45RA+ positively selected. CDR3 sequence reads: CASSETSSSSTDTQYF. In DNA, the CDR3 is TGTGCCAGCAGTGAGACTAGCTCGTCTAGCACAGATACGCAGTATTTT.